There are many counts of the clone carrying this T cell receptor beta chain. Per the germline V gene, CDR1 is LNHNV and CDR2 is YYDKDF (reference sequence). The CDR3 totals 12 residues. Trimming left V 8 bases short and J 5 bases short, with 13 bases between. CD4+CD45RO+CD25- cells were isolated as memory CD4+ T cells. After constant-region reverse-primer amplification, full-length variable regions underwent semi-nested PCR with Nested Universal Primer A. TCRdb ran MiXCR on the 5' RACE reads and lists one entry per CDR3 protein. Among 25,000 to 40,000 distinct CDR3 sequences listed, approximately 25% were seen once.

This chain links TRBV15 with TRBJ2-7; the D gene is possibly TRBD2 (6 bases). The receptor comes from a female donor with breast cancer. Specimen: memory CD4+ T cells sorted from blood. Subset noted: memory CD4+ T cells, CD4+CD45RO+CD25-. CDR3 residues: CATAPGSHEQYF. The CDR3 DNA follows: TGTGCCACCGCCCCCGGGAGTCACGAGCAGTACTTC.